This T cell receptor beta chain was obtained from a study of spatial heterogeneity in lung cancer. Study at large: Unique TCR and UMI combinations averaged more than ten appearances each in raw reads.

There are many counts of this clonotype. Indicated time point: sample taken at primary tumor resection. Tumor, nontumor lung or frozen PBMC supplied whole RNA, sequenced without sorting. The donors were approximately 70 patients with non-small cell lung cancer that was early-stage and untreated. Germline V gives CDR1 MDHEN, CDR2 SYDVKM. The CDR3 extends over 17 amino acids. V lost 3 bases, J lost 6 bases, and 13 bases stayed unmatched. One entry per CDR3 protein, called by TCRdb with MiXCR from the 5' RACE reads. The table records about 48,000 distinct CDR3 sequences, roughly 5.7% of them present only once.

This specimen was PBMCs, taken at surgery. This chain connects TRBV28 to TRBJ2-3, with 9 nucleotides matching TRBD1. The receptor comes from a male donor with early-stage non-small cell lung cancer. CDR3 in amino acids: CASSFEYGTGSGDTQYF. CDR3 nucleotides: TGTGCCAGCAGTTTTGAATACGGGACAGGGTCGGGCGATACGCAGTATTTT. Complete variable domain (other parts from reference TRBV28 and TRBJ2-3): DVKVTQSSRYLVKRTGEKVFLECVQDMDHENMFWYRQDPGLGLRLIYFSYDVKMKEKGDIPEGYSVSREKKERFSLILESASTNQTSMYLCASSFEYGTGSGDTQYFGPGTRLTVL.